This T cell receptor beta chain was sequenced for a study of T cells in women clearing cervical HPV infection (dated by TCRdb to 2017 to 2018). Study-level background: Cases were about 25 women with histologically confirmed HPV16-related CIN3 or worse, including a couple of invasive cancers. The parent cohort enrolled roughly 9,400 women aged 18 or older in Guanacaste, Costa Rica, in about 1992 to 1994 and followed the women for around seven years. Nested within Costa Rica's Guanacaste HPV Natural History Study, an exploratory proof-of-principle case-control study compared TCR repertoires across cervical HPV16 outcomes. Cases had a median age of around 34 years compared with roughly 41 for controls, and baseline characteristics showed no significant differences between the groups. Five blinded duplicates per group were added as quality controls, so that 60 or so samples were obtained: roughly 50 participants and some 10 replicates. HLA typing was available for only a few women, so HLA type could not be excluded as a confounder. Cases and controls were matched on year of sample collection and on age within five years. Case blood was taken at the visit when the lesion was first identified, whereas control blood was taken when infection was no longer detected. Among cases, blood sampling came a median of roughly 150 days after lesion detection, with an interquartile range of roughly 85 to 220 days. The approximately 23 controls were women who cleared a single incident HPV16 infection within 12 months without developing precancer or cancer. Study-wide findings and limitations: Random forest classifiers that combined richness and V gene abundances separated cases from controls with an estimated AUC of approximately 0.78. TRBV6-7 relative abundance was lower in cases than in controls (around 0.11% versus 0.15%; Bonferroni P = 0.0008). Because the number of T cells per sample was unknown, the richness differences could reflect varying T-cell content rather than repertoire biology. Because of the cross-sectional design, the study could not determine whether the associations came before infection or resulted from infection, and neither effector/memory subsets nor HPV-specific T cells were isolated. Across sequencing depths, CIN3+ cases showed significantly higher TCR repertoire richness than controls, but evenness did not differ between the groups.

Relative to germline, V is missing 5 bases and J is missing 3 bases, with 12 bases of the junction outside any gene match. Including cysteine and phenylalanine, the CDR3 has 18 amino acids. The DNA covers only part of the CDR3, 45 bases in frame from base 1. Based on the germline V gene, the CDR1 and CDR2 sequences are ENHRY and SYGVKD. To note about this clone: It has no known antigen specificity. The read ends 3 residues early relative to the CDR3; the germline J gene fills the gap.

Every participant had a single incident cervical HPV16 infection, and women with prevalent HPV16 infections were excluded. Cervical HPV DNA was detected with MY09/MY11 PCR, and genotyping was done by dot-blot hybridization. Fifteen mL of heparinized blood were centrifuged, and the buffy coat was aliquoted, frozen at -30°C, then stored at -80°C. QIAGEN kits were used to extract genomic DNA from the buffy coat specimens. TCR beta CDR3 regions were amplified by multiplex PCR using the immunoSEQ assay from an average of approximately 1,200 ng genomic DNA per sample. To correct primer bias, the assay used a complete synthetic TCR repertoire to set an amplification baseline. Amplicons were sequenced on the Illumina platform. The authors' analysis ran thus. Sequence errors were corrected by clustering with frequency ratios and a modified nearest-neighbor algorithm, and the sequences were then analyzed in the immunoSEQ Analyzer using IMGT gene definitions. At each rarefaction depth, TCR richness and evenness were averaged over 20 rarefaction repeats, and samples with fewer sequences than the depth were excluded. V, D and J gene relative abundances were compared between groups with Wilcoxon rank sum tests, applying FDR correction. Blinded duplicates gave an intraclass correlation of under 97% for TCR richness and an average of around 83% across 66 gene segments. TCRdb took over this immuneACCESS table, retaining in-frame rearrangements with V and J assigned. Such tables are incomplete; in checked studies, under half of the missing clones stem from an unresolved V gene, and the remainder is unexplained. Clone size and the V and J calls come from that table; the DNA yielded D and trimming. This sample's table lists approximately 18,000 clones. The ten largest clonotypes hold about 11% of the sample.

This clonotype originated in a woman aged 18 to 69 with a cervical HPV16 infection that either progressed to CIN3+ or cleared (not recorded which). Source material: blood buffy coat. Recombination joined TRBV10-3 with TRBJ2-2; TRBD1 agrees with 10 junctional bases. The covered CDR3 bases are TGTGCCATCAGTAATCCCCGGGACAGGGGCCAGCACACCGGGGAG. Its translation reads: CAISNPRDRGQHTGE. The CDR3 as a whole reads CAISNPRDRGQHTGELFF.